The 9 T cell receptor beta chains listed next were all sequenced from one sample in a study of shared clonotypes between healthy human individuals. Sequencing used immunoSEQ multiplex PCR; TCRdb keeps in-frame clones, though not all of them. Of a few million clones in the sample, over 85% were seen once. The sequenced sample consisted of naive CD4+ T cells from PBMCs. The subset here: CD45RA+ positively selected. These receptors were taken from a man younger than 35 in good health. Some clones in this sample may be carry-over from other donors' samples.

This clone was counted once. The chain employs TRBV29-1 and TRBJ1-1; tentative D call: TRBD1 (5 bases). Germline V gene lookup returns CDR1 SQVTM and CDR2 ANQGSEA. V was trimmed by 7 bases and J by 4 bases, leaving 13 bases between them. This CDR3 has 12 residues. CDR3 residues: CSAGRAGTEAFF. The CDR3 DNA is TGCAGCGCCGGCAGGGCAGGCACTGAAGCTTTCTTT.

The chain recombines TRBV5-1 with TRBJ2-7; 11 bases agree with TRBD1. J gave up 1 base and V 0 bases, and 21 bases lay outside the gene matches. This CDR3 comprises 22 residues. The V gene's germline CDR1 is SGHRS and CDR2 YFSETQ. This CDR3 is CASSLGDPLPFAGTGGSYEQYF. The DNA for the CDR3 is TGCGCCAGCAGCTTGGGGGATCCGCTCCCGTTTGCTGGGACAGGGGGATCCTACGAGCAGTACTTC.

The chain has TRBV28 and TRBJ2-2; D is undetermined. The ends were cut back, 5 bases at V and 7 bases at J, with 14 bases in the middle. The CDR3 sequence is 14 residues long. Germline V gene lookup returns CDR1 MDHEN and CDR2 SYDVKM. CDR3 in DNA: TGTGCCAGCAGTCCAACCGGACGTGTCGGGGAGCTGTTTTTT. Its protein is CASSPTGRVGELFF.

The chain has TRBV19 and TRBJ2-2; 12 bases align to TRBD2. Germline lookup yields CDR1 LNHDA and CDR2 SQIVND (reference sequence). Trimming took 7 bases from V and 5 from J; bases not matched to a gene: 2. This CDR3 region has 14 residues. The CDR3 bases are TGTGCCAGTAAGGGACTAGCGGGTACCGGGGAGCTGTTTTTT. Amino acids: CASKGLAGTGELFF.

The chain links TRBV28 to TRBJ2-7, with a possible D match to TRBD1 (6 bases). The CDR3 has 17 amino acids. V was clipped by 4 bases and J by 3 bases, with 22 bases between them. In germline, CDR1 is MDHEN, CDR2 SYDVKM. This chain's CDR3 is CASSSSAGRGFFYEQYF. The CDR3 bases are TGTGCCAGCAGTTCATCGGCGGGCAGGGGCTTTTTCTACGAGCAGTACTTC.

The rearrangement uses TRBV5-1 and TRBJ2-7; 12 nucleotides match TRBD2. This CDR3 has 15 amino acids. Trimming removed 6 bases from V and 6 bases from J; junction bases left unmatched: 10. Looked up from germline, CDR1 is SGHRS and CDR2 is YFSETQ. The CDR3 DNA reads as TGCGCCAGCACCCGACTAGCGGGAGACATGGCCGAGCAGTACTTC. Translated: CASTRLAGDMAEQYF.

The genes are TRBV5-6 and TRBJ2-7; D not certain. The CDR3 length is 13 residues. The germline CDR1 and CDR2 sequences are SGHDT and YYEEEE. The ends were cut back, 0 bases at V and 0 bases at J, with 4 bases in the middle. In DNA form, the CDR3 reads TGTGCCAGCAGCTTGGACGGCTCCTACGAGCAGTACTTC. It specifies CASSLDGSYEQYF.

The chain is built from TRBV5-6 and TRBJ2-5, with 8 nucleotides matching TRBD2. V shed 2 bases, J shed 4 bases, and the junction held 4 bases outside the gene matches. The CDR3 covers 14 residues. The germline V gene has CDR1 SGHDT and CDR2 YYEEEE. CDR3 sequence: CASSFGLASETQYF. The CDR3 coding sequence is TGTGCCAGCAGCTTCGGACTAGCATCAGAGACCCAGTACTTC.

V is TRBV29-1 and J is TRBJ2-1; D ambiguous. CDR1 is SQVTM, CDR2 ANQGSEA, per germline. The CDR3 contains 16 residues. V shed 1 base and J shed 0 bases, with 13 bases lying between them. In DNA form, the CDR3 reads TGCAGCGTTGAAGTAGGTATCGCTAGCTCCTACAATGAGCAGTTCTTC. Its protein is CSVEVGIASSYNEQFF.